This T cell receptor beta chain was captured by sequencing in a study of CD8 T cells in Susac syndrome. Random hexamers were used to reverse transcribe an amount of roughly 0.45 to 1 ug RNA. The authors amplified TCR beta CDR3 across 54 Vbeta and 13 Jbeta using immunoSEQ multiplex PCR. TCRdb used MiXCR to reprocess the immunoSEQ multiplex PCR reads, holding one entry per CDR3 protein. The table shows tens of thousands of distinct CDR3 sequences, with about 94% occurring only once. Sequencing of TCR beta was performed on blood CD8+ T cells and on blood CD4+ T cells. Relapsing-remitting disease, either stable or active, was present in the treatment-naive patients who were the multiple sclerosis controls. Negative isolation yielded the CD8+ and CD4+ T cells, while FACS enriched the TEMRA cells. Germline lookup yields CDR1 SGHAT and CDR2 FQNNGV. CDR3 size: 13 residues. V was pared by 5 bases and J by 3 bases, with 2 bases of the junction left unmatched.

The sequence was obtained from a human donor with multiple sclerosis. Sequences were obtained from CD8+ T cells from PBMCs. The gene calls are TRBV11-2 and TRBJ1-1; 8 bases map to TRBD1. Here the CDR3 reads CASSATGDTEAFF. CDR3 sequence (DNA): TGTGCCAGCAGCGCGACAGGGGACACTGAAGCTTTCTTT.